Below, 14 T cell receptor beta chains from the same sample are listed, as sequenced in a study of blood T cells in healthy people across ages. A second PCR, run for roughly 7 to 11 cycles, used a sample-barcoded 5' primer plus a J-beta primer mix. TCRdb passed the 5' RACE reads through MiXCR, listing each CDR3 protein once. The sample has 1.5 million to 2 million distinct CDR3 sequences, around 50% seen once. The sequenced material came from blood. The receptors derive from a woman in her forties in good health.

The V gene is TRBV5-1, the J gene TRBJ1-2; D not resolved. This CDR3 spans 14 amino acids. Deletions cut 4 bases from V and 2 bases from J, with 12 bases between. Germline loops: CDR1 SGHRS, CDR2 YFSETQ. CDR3 region: CASSPPASNYGYTF. The CDR3 nucleotides read TGCGCCAGCAGCCCCCCTGCTTCAAACTATGGCTACACCTTC.

The genes are TRBV20-1 and TRBJ1-5; no clear D gene. Germline CDR1 and CDR2: DFQATT and SNEGSKA (reference sequence). V dropped 3 bases and J dropped 0 bases, with 6 bases sitting between them. This CDR3 contains 13 residues. CDR3 DNA sequence: TGCAGTGCTAGTTATGATAGCAATCAGCCCCAGCATTTT. Protein: CSASYDSNQPQHF.

This clonotype has only a few counts. The chain carries TRBV5-1 and TRBJ2-1; TRBD1 agrees at 7 bases. Germline CDR1 reads SGHRS; CDR2 reads YFSETQ. The CDR3 has 14 amino acids. Germline trimming cut 5 bases from V and 7 bases from J; bases unmatched to any gene: 9. The DNA for the CDR3 is TGCGCCAGCAGACCCTCGACAGGGACGAATGAGCAGTTCTTC. This gives the protein CASRPSTGTNEQFF.

This clonotype occurred a few times. The chain carries TRBV7-2 and TRBJ1-6; TRBD1 agrees at 8 bases. This CDR3 has 16 amino acids. Germline V gene data show CDR1 as SGHTA and CDR2 as FQGNSA. J was trimmed by 6 bases and V by 5 bases; bases with no gene match: 9. The CDR3 DNA reads as TGTGCCAGCAGCCCAGGGGGCGCGCAGTTTAATTCACCCCTCCACTTT. Translation gives CASSPGGAQFNSPLHF. Looking up the rest from reference TRBV7-2 and TRBJ1-6 gives the full variable domain: GAGVSQSPSNKVTEKGKDVELRCDPISGHTALYWYRQSLGQGLEFLIYFQGNSAPDKSGLPSDRFSAERTGGSVSTLTIQRTQQEDSAVYLCASSPGGAQFNSPLHFGNGTRLTVT.

The chain couples TRBV7-2 to TRBJ1-2; D gene ambiguous. The V and J ends lost 5 bases and 4 bases respectively, with 17 bases between them. The CDR3 totals 15 residues. The germline V gene has CDR1 SGHTA and CDR2 FQGNSA. DNA for the CDR3: TGTGCCAGCAGCCCGGTTGGGCAACCTAGCTATGGCTACACCTTC. Translating gives CASSPVGQPSYGYTF.

The genes are TRBV5-1 and TRBJ2-3, with 10 bases identical to TRBD1. The CDR3 is made up of 15 amino acids. Germline V gene sequence: CDR1 SGHRS, CDR2 YFSETQ. The ends lost 3 bases at V and 2 bases at J; junction bases unmatched: 3. The CDR3 region has the DNA TGCGCCAGCAGCTGGGGGACAGGGGACACAGATACGCAGTATTTT. Translated: CASSWGTGDTDTQYF.

The CDR3 DNA reads as TGTGCCAGCAGTTACACGGGGGATTACAATGAGCAGTTCTTC. It specifies CASSYTGDYNEQFF. The V call is TRBV6-6, the J call TRBJ2-1; weak D call: TRBD2 (6 bases). Trimming pared 2 bases from V and 4 bases from J, leaving 9 bases between. Germline V gene data show CDR1 as MNHNY and CDR2 as SVGAGI (reference sequence). This CDR3 contains 14 residues.

This rearrangement joins TRBV7-9 to TRBJ2-7; D unclear. With 7 bases removed from V and 6 bases from J, the gap between germline ends came to 16 bases. Germline loops: CDR1 SEHNR, CDR2 FQNEAQ (reference sequence). The CDR3 length is 13 residues. The CDR3 region has the DNA TGTGCCAGCACTTCCCCGAACAATGTCGAGCAGTACTTC. Translation: CASTSPNNVEQYF.

V gene TRBV28 combines with J gene TRBJ1-4, with 7 bases identical to TRBD1. CDR3 length: 14 residues. V trimming: 10 bases; J trimming: 7 bases; junction bases outside the gene matches: 12. The germline V gene has CDR1 MDHEN and CDR2 SYDVKM. CDR3 sequence reads: CATIRTGGSEKLFF. The CDR3 region has the DNA TGTGCCACCATCCGGACAGGAGGCTCTGAAAAACTGTTTTTT.

This chain connects TRBV12-3 or TRBV12-4 to TRBJ2-1; 7 nucleotides agree with TRBD1. Trimming at V came to 9 bases and at J to 3 bases, leaving 5 bases not matched to a gene. The CDR3 sequence is 13 residues long. The CDR3 is CARTGQLYNEQFF. DNA of the CDR3: TGTGCCAGGACGGGACAGCTCTACAATGAGCAGTTCTTC.

The chain carries TRBV5-1 and TRBJ2-3; 16 bases line up with TRBD2. V gave up 5 bases and J gave up 0 bases; unmatched junction bases: 18. Germline V gene lookup returns CDR1 SGHRS and CDR2 YFSETQ. This CDR3 is 22 amino acids long. In nucleotides, the CDR3 is TGCGCCAGCAGAAGGCAGGGACCACCGGGACTAGCGGGGGGGCCTAGCACAGATACGCAGTATTTT. It translates to CASRRQGPPGLAGGPSTDTQYF.

This clonotype was seen only once. The chain recombines TRBV6-5 with TRBJ1-4; 7 nucleotides align to TRBD1. The CDR3 runs to 14 residues. Trimming removed 6 bases from V and 7 bases from J; junction bases left unmatched: 8. Germline CDR1 MNHEY, CDR2 SVGAGI. CDR3 bases: TGTGCCAGCAGGGGCGACAGGGCGGGTGAAAAACTGTTTTTT. Its translation: CASRGDRAGEKLFF.

In this sample, this clonotype turned up many times. The chain uses TRBV7-2 and TRBJ2-7; 7 bases line up with TRBD2. The CDR3 is 14 amino acids. Per the germline V gene, CDR1 is SGHTA and CDR2 is FQGNSA. J lost 2 bases, V lost 2 bases, and 3 bases had no gene match. CDR3 region: CASSLQRGTYEQYF. The CDR3 bases are TGTGCCAGCAGCTTACAGCGGGGCACCTACGAGCAGTACTTC.

The chain couples TRBV6-6 to TRBJ1-1, with D maybe TRBD1 (6 bases). The length of the CDR3 is 13 residues. V lost 4 bases and J lost 6, with 12 bases in between. CDR1 MNHNY and CDR2 SVGAGI come from the germline V gene (reference sequence). CDR3 in amino acids: CASSFTGLSEAFF. The CDR3 DNA follows: TGTGCCAGCAGTTTCACAGGGCTCTCTGAAGCTTTCTTT.